One and the same sample provided the 7 T cell receptor beta chains below, sequenced in a study of cytomegalovirus exposure and HLA in healthy donors. The PCR contained 60 Vbeta and 13 Jbeta primers. The data were produced by immunoSEQ multiplex PCR, yet TCRdb's version contains in-frame clones alone and is incomplete. The repertoire holds approximately 200,000 clones, with 70% to 80% as singletons. Material: PBMCs. Receptors originate from a man aged 30-40 years in good health and CMV-seronegative.

The J gene is TRBJ2-2, the V gene TRBV28, with TRBD1 matching 7 bases. The germline V gene has CDR1 MDHEN and CDR2 SYDVKM. V was clipped by 5 bases and J by 3 bases; unmatched bases: 6. The CDR3 runs to 15 residues. In DNA, the CDR3 is TGTGCCAGCAGTCAGGACAGGATCTACACCGGGGAGCTGTTTTTT. This gives the protein CASSQDRIYTGELFF.

This clone was observed a few times. The chain is built from TRBV5-4 and TRBJ1-1, with a weak D call TRBD1 (5 bases). This CDR3 region has 14 residues. The V and J ends lost 2 bases and 5 bases respectively, with 13 bases between them. The V gene's germline CDR1 is SGHNT and CDR2 YYREEE (reference sequence). CDR3 nucleotide sequence: TGTGCCAGCAGCTTCCAGGGAGGGAGGACTGAAGCTTTCTTT. Its translation is CASSFQGGRTEAFF.

This chain links TRBV21-1 with TRBJ2-3; TRBD1 was called by the table and not checked on the DNA. TRBV21-1 is a pseudogene locus. The CDR3 length is 16 residues. The CDR3: CASSKVAGKESDTQYF. CDR3 nucleotide sequence: TGTGCCAGCAGCAAAGTTGCAGGGAAGGAATCAGATACGCAGTATTTT.

This clone has a handful of counts. The chain links TRBV19 to TRBJ2-7; D might be TRBD2 (7 bases). CDR3 length: 12 residues. V was cut by 6 bases and J by 6 bases, with 12 bases left in between. The germline V gene has CDR1 LNHDA and CDR2 SQIVND (reference sequence). The CDR3, as DNA: TGTGCCAGTAGCCAAAGGGGGGGCGAGCAGTACTTC. It translates to CASSQRGGEQYF.

The chain combines TRBV4-1 with TRBJ1-2; 8 positions match TRBD1. V lost 2 bases, J lost 4 bases, and 9 bases stayed unmatched. This CDR3 comprises 16 residues. CDR1 is MGHRA, CDR2 YSYEKL, per germline. This CDR3 is CASSQPTQGAAYGYTF. As DNA, the CDR3 is TGCGCCAGCAGCCAACCCACTCAGGGGGCGGCCTATGGCTACACCTTC.

V gene TRBV7-6 combines with J gene TRBJ1-3; a possible D gene is TRBD1 (5 bases). CDR3 length equals 18 residues. Germline V CDR1 and CDR2: SGHVS, FNYEAQ. Trimming pared 5 bases from V and 2 bases from J, leaving 22 bases between. The CDR3 nucleotides are TGTGCCAGCAGCCCTAAGGTTATAGGGGAAGTCACTGGAAACACCATATATTTT. This translates into CASSPKVIGEVTGNTIYF.

V usage is TRBV7-3 and J usage is TRBJ2-5, with D perhaps matching TRBD2 (6 bases). The DNA end is more similar to TRBJ2-7, so the J call may be wrong. Germline assignment: CDR1 SGHTA and CDR2 FQGTGA. This CDR3 comprises 14 residues. CDR3 in DNA: TGTGCCAGCAGCTCCGCGGGGCTCGAAGGCGAGCAGTACTTC. This translates into CASSSAGLEGEQYF.